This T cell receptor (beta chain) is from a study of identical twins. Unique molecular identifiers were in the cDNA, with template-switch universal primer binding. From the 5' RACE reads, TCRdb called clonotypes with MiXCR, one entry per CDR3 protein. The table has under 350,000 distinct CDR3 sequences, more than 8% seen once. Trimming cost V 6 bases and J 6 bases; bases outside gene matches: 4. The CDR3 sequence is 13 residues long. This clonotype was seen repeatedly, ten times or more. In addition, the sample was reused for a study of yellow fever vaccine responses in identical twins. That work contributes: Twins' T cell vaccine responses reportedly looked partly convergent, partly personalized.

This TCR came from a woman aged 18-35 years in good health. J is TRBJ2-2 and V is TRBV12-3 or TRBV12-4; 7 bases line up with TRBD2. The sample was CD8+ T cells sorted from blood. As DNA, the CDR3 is TGTGCCAGCAGCTCTGGGGGGGCCGGGGAGCTGTTTTTT. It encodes CASSSGGAGELFF.